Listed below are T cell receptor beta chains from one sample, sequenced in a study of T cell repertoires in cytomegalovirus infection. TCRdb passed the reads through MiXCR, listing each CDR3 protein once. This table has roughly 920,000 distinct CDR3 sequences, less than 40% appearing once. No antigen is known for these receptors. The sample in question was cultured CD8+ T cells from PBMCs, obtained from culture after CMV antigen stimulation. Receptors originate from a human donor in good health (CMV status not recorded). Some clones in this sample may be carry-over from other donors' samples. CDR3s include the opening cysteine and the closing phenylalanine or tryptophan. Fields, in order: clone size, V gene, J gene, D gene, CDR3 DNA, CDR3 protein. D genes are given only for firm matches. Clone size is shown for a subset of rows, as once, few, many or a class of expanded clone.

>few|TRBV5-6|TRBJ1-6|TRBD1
TGTGCCTCTGGGGCAGGGGGCCTAACACCCCTCCACTTT
CASGAGGLTPLHF
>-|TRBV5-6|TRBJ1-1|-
TGTGCCAGCAGCTATTCTGAGGAGGGTTACACGAACACTGAAGCTTTCTTT
CASSYSEEGYTNTEAFF
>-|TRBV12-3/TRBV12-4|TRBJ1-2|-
TGTGCCAGCAGGAGCGGAGCAGATTATGGCTACTCCTTC
CASRSGADYGYSF
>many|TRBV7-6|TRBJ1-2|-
TGTGCCAGCAGCTCGCCCCCGGGGACGGTCGGCTACACCTTC
CASSSPPGTVGYTF
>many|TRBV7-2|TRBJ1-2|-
TGTGCCAGCAGCTTAGACGGATATGGCTATGGCTACACCTTC
CASSLDGYGYGYTF
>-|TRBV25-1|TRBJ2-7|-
TGTGCCAGCAGTGAAGACGGATGGGGTATCGAGCAGTACTTC
CASSEDGWGIEQYF
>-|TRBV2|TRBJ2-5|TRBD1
TGTGCCAGCAGTGTTACAGGGGATCCCCAAGAGACCCAGTACTTC
CASSVTGDPQETQYF
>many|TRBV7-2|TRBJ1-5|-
TGTGCCAGCAGCTTAGCGTCAAACGCCGACAGTGGCAATCAGCCCCAGCATTTT
CASSLASNADSGNQPQHF
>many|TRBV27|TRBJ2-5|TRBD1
TGTGCCAGCAGTCCTCTGACAGGGGGCGAAGAGACCCAGTACTTC
CASSPLTGGEETQYF
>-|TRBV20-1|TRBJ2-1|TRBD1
TGCAGTGCTAATGGGTTCACAGGGGGCCTCGGCTCCTACAATGAGCAGTTCTTC
CSANGFTGGLGSYNEQFF
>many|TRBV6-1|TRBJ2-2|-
TGTGCCACCCAAAAGACGGTGTCTCCCCTCGGGGAGCTGTTTTTT
CATQKTVSPLGELFF
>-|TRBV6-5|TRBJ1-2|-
TGTGCCAGCAGTTACTCGATAGCCCCAAGGGTCGACTATGGCTACACCTTC
CASSYSIAPRVDYGYTF
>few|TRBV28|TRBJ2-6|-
TGTGCCAGCAACCTTGATTCCTCTGGGGCCAACGTCCTGACTTTC
CASNLDSSGANVLTF
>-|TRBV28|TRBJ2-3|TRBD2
TGTGCCAGCTGCGCGGGGGGCAGGCACAGAGGCACAGATACGCAGTATTTT
CASCAGGRHRGTDTQYF
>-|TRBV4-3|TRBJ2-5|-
TGCGCCAGCAGCCAAGCGGGTAGTCAAGAGACCCAGTACTTC
CASSQAGSQETQYF
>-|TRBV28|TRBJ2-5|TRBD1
TGTGCCAGCAGTGCATCAGGGGGTCGGGAGACCCAGTACTTC
CASSASGGRETQYF
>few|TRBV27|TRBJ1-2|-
TGTGCCAGCAGTTTCCTGACAGGATTTAATGGCTACACCTTC
CASSFLTGFNGYTF
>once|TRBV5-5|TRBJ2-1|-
TGTGCCAGCAGCTTGGTGAGAATTTCCTACAATGAGCAGTTCTTC
CASSLVRISYNEQFF
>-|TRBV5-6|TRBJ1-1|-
TGTGCCAGCAGCTTGGTCGTGGAGAACACTGAAGCTTTCTTT
CASSLVVENTEAFF
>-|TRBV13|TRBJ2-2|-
TGTGCCAGCAGCTTAACCCACTATCGGACAGCCACCGGGGAGCTGTTTTTT
CASSLTHYRTATGELFF
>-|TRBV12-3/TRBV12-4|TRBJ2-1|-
TGTGCCAGCAGTCCTCCCGGGGGGCGGTATTACAATGAGCAGTTCTTC
CASSPPGGRYYNEQFF
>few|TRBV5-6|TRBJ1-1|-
TGTGCCAGCAGCTTGTTACCTACAGGGCAGAACACTGAAGCTTTCTTT
CASSLLPTGQNTEAFF
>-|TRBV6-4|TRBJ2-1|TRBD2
TGTGCCAGCAGTCCCAGGGGACTAGCCATACATGAGCAGTTCTTC
CASSPRGLAIHEQFF
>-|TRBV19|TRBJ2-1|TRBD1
TGTGCCAGTAGTATTTCCGGGACAGGGTTCGATGAGCAGTTCTTC
CASSISGTGFDEQFF
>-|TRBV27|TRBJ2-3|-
TGTGCCAGCAGTTCAAGGGGGGAGAGCACAGATACGCAGTATTTT
CASSSRGESTDTQYF
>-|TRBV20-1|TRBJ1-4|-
TGCAGTGCTAGGTTGACGGGAACTAATGAAAAACTGTTTTTT
CSARLTGTNEKLFF
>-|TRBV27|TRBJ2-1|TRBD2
TGTGCCAGCACCCCGTTACTAGCGGGGGAGGATGAGCAGTTCTTC
CASTPLLAGEDEQFF
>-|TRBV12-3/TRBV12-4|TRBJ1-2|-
TGTGCCAGCGAGCGGGGGGCGGATGGCTACACCTTC
CASERGADGYTF
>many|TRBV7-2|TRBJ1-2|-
TGTGCCAGCAGCACAACAGCCTATGGCTACACCTTC
CASSTTAYGYTF
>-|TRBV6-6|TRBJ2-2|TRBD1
TGTGCCAGCAGTCTCAACCGGGACAGGGGCCGAAACACCGGGGAGCTGTTTTTT
CASSLNRDRGRNTGELFF
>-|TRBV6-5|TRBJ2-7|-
TGTGCCAGCAGTTCCAAGAGAGGGGTCCTCTCCTACGAGCAGTACTTC
CASSSKRGVLSYEQYF
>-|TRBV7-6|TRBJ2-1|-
TGTGCCAGCAGCTTAGATTCCGGCTTGTCCTACAATGAGCAGTTCTTC
CASSLDSGLSYNEQFF
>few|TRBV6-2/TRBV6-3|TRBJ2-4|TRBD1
TGTGCCAGCAGTTTCGACCGCCCTCTGACAGGGGGCAAAAACATTCAGTACTTC
CASSFDRPLTGGKNIQYF
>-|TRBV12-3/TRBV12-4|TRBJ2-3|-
TGTGCCAGCAGTTCGCCAGAAGCAGATACGCAGTATTTT
CASSSPEADTQYF
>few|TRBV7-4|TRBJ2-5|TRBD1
TGTGCCAGCAGCGCCGAAACAGGGGCCCAGTACTTC
CASSAETGAQYF
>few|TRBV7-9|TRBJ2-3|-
TGTGCCAGCAGCTCCCCTCTGGGCCCCCAGGAGGCAGATACGCAGTATTTT
CASSSPLGPQEADTQYF
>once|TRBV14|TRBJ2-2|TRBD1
TGTGCCAGCAGCCAAGCGGAGACAGGGATTTGGACGGGCGGGGAGCTGTTTTTT
CASSQAETGIWTGGELFF
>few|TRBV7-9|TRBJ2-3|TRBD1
TGTGCCAGCAGCTTAGGGCCGGGACAGGGAAGCACAGATACGCAGTATTTT
CASSLGPGQGSTDTQYF
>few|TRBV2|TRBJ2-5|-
TGTGCCAGCAGTGAACTAGAGGGCGGAAGAGAGACCCAGTACTTC
CASSELEGGRETQYF
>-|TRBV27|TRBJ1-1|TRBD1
TGTGCCAGCAGAGCGGGACAGCACACTGAAGCTTTCTTT
CASRAGQHTEAFF
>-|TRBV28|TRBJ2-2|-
TGTGCCAGCAGGGGGGACGCGTACACCGGGGAGCTGTTTTTT
CASRGDAYTGELFF
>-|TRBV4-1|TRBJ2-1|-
TGTGCCAGCAGGAGCCCGGGGGTGGATGAGCAGTTCTTC
CASRSPGVDEQFF
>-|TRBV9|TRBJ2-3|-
TGTGCCAGCAGCGTAGGCCGGGGGCGTGACACAGATACGCAGTATTTT
CASSVGRGRDTDTQYF
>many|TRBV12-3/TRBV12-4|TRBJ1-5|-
TGTGCCAGCAGCTCTCAGGTGCTCAATCAGCCCCAGCATTTT
CASSSQVLNQPQHF
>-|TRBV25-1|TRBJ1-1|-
TGTGCCAGCAGTGAATATGAGGTGAGGGGGGAAGCTTTCTTT
CASSEYEVRGEAFF
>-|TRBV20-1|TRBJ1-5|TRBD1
TGCAGTGCTAAGGGGGACAGCGGGTTTCAGCCCCAGCATTTT
CSAKGDSGFQPQHF
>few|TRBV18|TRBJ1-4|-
TGTGCCAGCTCACCCCGGCGGGGGGGAACTAATGAAAAACTGTTTTTT
CASSPRRGGTNEKLFF